These 17 T cell receptor beta chains were all obtained from the same sample, sequenced in a study of cytomegalovirus exposure and HLA in healthy donors. The study ran its PCR with 60 Vbeta and 13 Jbeta primers. TCRdb keeps only in-frame clones here, not all; method: immunoSEQ multiplex PCR. The repertoire holds 95,000 to 110,000 clones, with more than 75% as singletons. Sequencing was done on a sample of PBMCs. Every receptor here comes from a woman in her late teens or twenties in good health and CMV-seropositive.

The chain links TRBV25-1 to TRBJ1-2; 7 bases line up with TRBD1. The junction had 11 bases not matched to a gene; V was cut back by 5 bases and J by 11 bases. There are 13 residues in the CDR3. CDR1 MGHDK and CDR2 SYGVNS come from the germline V gene. The CDR3 DNA is TGTGCCAGCAGTCCAACAGGGGACATGGGGTACACCTTC. Translation: CASSPTGDMGYTF.

The gene calls are TRBV5-5 and TRBJ2-7; 7 positions match TRBD2. This CDR3 is built from 15 residues. The V and J ends lost 0 bases and 2 bases, in that order; junction bases with no gene match: 5. Looked up from germline, CDR1 is SGHKS and CDR2 is YYEKEE (reference sequence). The CDR3 region is CASSLDPGGAYEQYF. The CDR3 DNA is TGTGCCAGCAGCTTGGATCCGGGAGGCGCCTACGAGCAGTACTTC.

The CDR3 sequence: CSAGPGGREQYF. CDR3 nucleotides: TGCAGCGCGGGTCCAGGGGGTCGCGAGCAGTACTTC. J is TRBJ2-7 and V is TRBV29-1, with TRBD1 identical over 7 bases. Losses at the gene ends were 7 bases for V and 6 bases for J; bases not matched to a gene: 9. The CDR3 covers 12 residues. Germline V gives CDR1 SQVTM, CDR2 ANQGSEA.

The rearrangement uses TRBV6-5 and TRBJ2-7; D ambiguous. This CDR3 spans 14 amino acids. The germline CDR1 and CDR2 sequences are MNHEY and SVGAGI. Trimming left V 8 bases short and J 4 bases short, with 18 bases between. DNA of the CDR3: TGTGCCAGCGTCCCCCCGGTACTGGTTTACGAGCAGTACTTC. It specifies CASVPPVLVYEQYF.

The chain links TRBV9 to TRBJ1-1; TRBD1 agrees at 11 bases. This CDR3 has 17 residues. Germline CDR1 SGDLS, CDR2 YYNGEE. V was pared by 0 bases and J by 6 bases, with 10 bases of the junction left unmatched. The CDR3 nucleotides are TGTGCCAGCAGCGTAGTAGGTCACGGACAGGGGGCCCCTGAAGCTTTCTTT. This gives the protein CASSVVGHGQGAPEAFF. The full variable domain, in which reference TRBV9 and TRBJ1-1 provide the parts outside the CDR3, is DSGVTQTPKHLITATGQRVTLRCSPRSGDLSVYWYQQSLDQGLQFLIQYYNGEERAKGNILERFSAQQFPDLHSELNLSSLELGDSALYFCASSVVGHGQGAPEAFFGQGTRLTVV.

The J gene is TRBJ1-2, the V gene TRBV12-5, with D possibly being TRBD1 (5 bases). Germline CDR1 reads LGHNT; CDR2 reads FRNRAP. The V and J ends lost 0 bases and 3 bases respectively, with 20 bases between them. The CDR3 is 18 residues long. The CDR3 DNA sequence: TGTGCTAGTGGTTTGGTATCGGGGACTCTTAGGGGAGACTATGGCTACACCTTC. This encodes CASGLVSGTLRGDYGYTF.

This chain uses TRBV5-1 with TRBJ2-1; TRBD2 aligns across 14 bases. CDR1 is SGHRS, CDR2 YFSETQ, per germline. The CDR3 runs to 15 residues. V lost 4 bases, J lost 7 bases, and 4 bases stayed unmatched. The chain's CDR3 is CASSIGTSGGNEQFF. CDR3 nucleotides: TGCGCCAGCAGCATAGGGACTAGCGGGGGAAATGAGCAGTTCTTC.

The chain is built from TRBV6-6 and TRBJ2-7, with a weak D call TRBD1 (6 bases). The germline CDR1 and CDR2 sequences are MNHNY and SVGAGI (reference sequence). Trimming removed 7 bases at V and 4 bases at J, with 17 bases between. The CDR3 consists of 14 residues. The CDR3 here is CASIRRDTEYEQYF. As DNA, the CDR3 is TGTGCCAGCATCAGAAGGGACACTGAATACGAGCAGTACTTC.

The chain uses TRBV5-4 and TRBJ2-5; no clear D gene. CDR1 is SGHNT and CDR2 is YYREEE in the germline V gene (reference sequence). V lost 0 bases and J lost 7, with 7 bases in between. This CDR3 region has 12 residues. The CDR3 loop reads CASSLDSWTQYF. CDR3 DNA: TGTGCCAGCAGCTTGGATTCCTGGACCCAGTACTTC.

This chain uses TRBV5-6 with TRBJ2-5, with D perhaps matching TRBD1 (7 bases). The CDR3 covers 13 residues. Germline CDR1 and CDR2: SGHDT and YYEEEE. V gave up 2 bases and J gave up 8 bases, with 13 bases separating them. The DNA for the CDR3 is TGTGCCAGCAGCTTTGGCAGGGGGGACACCCAGTACTTC. Protein sequence: CASSFGRGDTQYF.

V and J are TRBV2 and TRBJ1-1, with D perhaps TRBD1 (6 bases). CDR1 and CDR2 from the germline V gene are SNHLY and FYNNEI. Between the trimmed V and J ends, which lost 8 bases and 1 base, there was a span of 14 bases. This CDR3 contains 14 residues. In nucleotides, the CDR3 is TGTGCCAGCCGTGTACAGGGAACGAACACTGAAGCTTTCTTT. It codes for CASRVQGTNTEAFF.

This clone came up once. J is TRBJ2-1 and V is TRBV9, with 11 bases aligning to TRBD2. The CDR3 sequence is 16 residues long. Germline V CDR1 and CDR2: SGDLS, YYNGEE. V was pared by 0 bases and J by 4 bases, with 3 bases of the junction left unmatched. The CDR3 region is CASSVEIAGGYNEQFF. CDR3 nucleotide sequence: TGTGCCAGCAGCGTAGAGATAGCGGGGGGGTACAATGAGCAGTTCTTC.

This sequence joins TRBV7-2 and TRBJ1-2; D remains ambiguous. V lost 1 base and J 0 bases, leaving 6 bases between the germline ends. There are 14 residues in the CDR3. Germline lookup yields CDR1 SGHTA and CDR2 FQGNSA. CDR3 DNA: TGTGCCAGCAGCTTAGGGCAGGCTAACTATGGCTACACCTTC. This encodes CASSLGQANYGYTF.

The chain employs TRBV6-1 and TRBJ1-2, with D perhaps TRBD1 (5 bases). Germline assignment: CDR1 MNHNS and CDR2 SASEGT. CDR3 length: 13 amino acids. Trimming left V 6 bases short and J 1 base short, with 9 bases between. The CDR3 DNA reads as TGTGCCAGCAGCCATGACAGTAACTATGGCTACACCTTC. It is translated as CASSHDSNYGYTF.

The chain couples TRBV6-1 to TRBJ2-3; a weak D match, TRBD1 (5 bases). Trimming left V 8 bases short and J 6 bases short, with 12 bases between. The V gene's germline CDR1 is MNHNS and CDR2 SASEGT. CDR3 length: 12 amino acids. DNA for the CDR3: TGTGCCAGCCAGGGTGTTTCTGATACGCAGTATTTT. It encodes CASQGVSDTQYF.

This clone appeared a few times. The rearrangement joins TRBV7-2 to TRBJ1-1; 7 bases agree with TRBD1. Germline V gives CDR1 SGHTA, CDR2 FQGNSA. The J segment lost 12 bases and the V segment lost 5 bases, leaving 9 bases of the junction unmatched. The CDR3 runs 12 residues. DNA for the CDR3: TGTGCCAGCAGCAGGGAGACAGGGAAAACTTTCTTT. Protein sequence: CASSRETGKTFF. The full variable domain, rest sourced from reference TRBV7-2 and TRBJ1-1, is GAGVSQSPSNKVTEKGKDVELRCDPISGHTALYWYRQSLGQGLEFLIYFQGNSAPDKSGLPSDRFSAERTGGSVSTLTIQRTQQEDSAVYLCASSRETGKTFFGQGTRLTVV.

The rearrangement joins TRBV27 to TRBJ2-1, with 8 bases fitting TRBD1. Unmatched junction bases numbered 6, after V lost 3 bases and J lost 5 bases. Germline V lookup: CDR1 MNHEY, CDR2 SMNVEV (reference sequence). The CDR3 runs 15 residues. DNA of the CDR3: TGTGCCAGCAGTTTCGGCAGGGGGCCCAACAATGAGCAGTTCTTC. It translates to CASSFGRGPNNEQFF.